This T cell receptor (beta chain) comes out of a study of T cells after yellow fever vaccination (dated 2019 in TCRdb). At the level of the whole study: Libraries from fractions with low cell numbers were prepared with the SMART-Seq v4 Ultra Low Input RNA kit. Two healthy male donors made up the cohort, one aged 18 to 29 years and the other aged 30 to 40 years. Bulk TCR alpha and beta repertoires were sequenced longitudinally to track T-cell clones before and after primary and booster YFV17D yellow fever vaccination. Blood samples were taken at several timepoints before and after primary and secondary immunization, and bulk PBMC replicates and cell subsets were isolated.

TCR cDNA was synthesized by 5'RACE template switching, through which a universal primer site and unique molecular identifiers were introduced. Priming of cDNA synthesis was performed from both the TCR alpha and TCR beta constant segments. Libraries were amplified in two PCR steps, with sample barcodes and sequencing adapters added in the second step. Libraries were sequenced on Illumina HiSeq 2500 (2x100 bp) or NovaSeq (2x150 bp). From the authors' description of their analysis: Reads were demultiplexed and collapsed into UMI consensus sequences with MIGEC, and V(D)J alignment was performed with MiXCR. Using edgeR on replicate PBMC samples, clonotypes were called vaccine-responding if FDR was below 0.01 and the log2 fold change was above 5 up to day 15. Each bulk clonotype received a CD4 or CD8 identity based on whether the sequenced CD4 or CD8 repertoire contained that clonotype at higher abundance. TCRdb reprocessed the public reads (quality trimming at Q25 with fastp, clone calling with MiXCR) and kept in-frame beta chains. Here each entry gathers all rows of one CDR3 protein and keeps the most common genes and DNA. The authors' filters were not applied to this entry. For this sample there are a few hundred thousand distinct CDR3 sequences; around 8.1% appear just once. The top ten hold around 17% of the sample.

V loses 6 bases of germline sequence and J loses 3 bases, and the interval between the two ends is 18 bases. The cysteine opens and the phenylalanine closes a CDR3 of 15 amino acids. Left in the record is the CDR3 DNA by itself, 45 bases read in frame from the first base. Read against the paper, the sample's treatment or condition label means: live attenuated yellow fever vaccine strain. Two biological replicates of bulk PBMCs were collected at each blood-draw timepoint. A standard Ficoll-Paque protocol was used to isolate PBMCs from peripheral blood. TriZol was used to extract RNA from bulk PBMCs, from CD4 and CD8 fractions, and from dextramer-positive and dextramer-negative fractions. What the research found in general, with its limitations: The study included only a couple of donors, which limits how far the findings can be generalized. After the booster, most clones that had expanded after primary vaccination were detected again (approximately 95% of CD4 and under 90% of CD8), suggesting broad maintenance of memory. FACS-sorted repertoires could contain abundant contaminating clonotypes from the bulk population, so computational filtering was required. Compared with the primary T-cell response, the secondary T-cell response was weaker but faster, peaking on day 5 rather than day 15. A small share of clonotypes was detected in both CD4 and CD8 compartments, with the overlap likely arising from convergent recombination.

Concerning this clonotype: There is no known antigen for this receptor. No quality values exist for individual bases; no much larger clone is one base distant.

Sequenced here: PBMCs, sampled approximately 47 days after the first yellow fever vaccination. Rearrangement joined TRBV12-3 or TRBV12-4 to TRBJ2-7; the D gene is tentatively TRBD1 or TRBD2, each matching 7 bases. This receptor was taken from a man aged 18 to 30 who received the YFV17D yellow fever vaccine. The DNA sequence is as follows: TGTGCCAGCAGACCCAGGGGGGGGCAGTACTACGAGCAGTACTTC. This encodes CASRPRGGQYYEQYF.